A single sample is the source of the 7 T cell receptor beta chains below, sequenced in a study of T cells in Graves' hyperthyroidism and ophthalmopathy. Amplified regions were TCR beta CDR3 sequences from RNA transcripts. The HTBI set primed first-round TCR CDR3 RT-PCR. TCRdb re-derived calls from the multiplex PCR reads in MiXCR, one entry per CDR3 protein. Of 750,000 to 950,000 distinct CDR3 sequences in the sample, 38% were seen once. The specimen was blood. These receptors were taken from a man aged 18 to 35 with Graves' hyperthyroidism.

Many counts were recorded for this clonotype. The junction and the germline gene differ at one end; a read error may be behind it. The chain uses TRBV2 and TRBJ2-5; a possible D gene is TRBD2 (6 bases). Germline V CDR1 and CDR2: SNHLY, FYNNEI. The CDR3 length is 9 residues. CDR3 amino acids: CASSPGGDF. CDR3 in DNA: TGTGCCAGCAGCCCCGGAGGGGACTTC.

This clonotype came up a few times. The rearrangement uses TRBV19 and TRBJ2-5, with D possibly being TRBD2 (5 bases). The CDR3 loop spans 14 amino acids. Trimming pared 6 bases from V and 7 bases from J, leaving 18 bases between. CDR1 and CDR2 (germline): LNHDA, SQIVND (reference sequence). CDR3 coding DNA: TGTGCCAGTAGATTTTGGGCCCGGGGTCGGACCCAGTACTTC. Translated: CASRFWARGRTQYF.

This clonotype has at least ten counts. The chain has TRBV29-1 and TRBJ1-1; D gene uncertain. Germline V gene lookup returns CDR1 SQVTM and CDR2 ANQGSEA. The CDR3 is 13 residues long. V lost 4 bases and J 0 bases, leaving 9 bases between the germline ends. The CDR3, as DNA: TGCAGCGTTGTCCCTTCTATGAACACTGAAGCTTTCTTT. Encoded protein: CSVVPSMNTEAFF.

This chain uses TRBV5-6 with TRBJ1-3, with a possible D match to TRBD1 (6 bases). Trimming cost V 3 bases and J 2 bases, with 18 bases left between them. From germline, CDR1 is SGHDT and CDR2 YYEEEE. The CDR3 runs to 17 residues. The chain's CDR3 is CASSWRGPGTPGNTIYF. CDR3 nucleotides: TGTGCCAGCAGCTGGCGCGGGCCCGGGACACCTGGAAACACCATATATTTT.

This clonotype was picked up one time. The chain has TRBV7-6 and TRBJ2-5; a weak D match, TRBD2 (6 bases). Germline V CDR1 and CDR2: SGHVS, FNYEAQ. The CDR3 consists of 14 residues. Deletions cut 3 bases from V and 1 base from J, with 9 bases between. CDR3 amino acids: CASSFGRFQETQYF. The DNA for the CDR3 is TGTGCCAGCAGCTTTGGGAGGTTCCAAGAGACCCAGTACTTC.

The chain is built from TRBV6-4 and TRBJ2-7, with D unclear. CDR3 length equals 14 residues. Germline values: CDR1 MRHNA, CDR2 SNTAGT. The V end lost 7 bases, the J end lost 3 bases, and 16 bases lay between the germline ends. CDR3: CASIDTSPHYEQYF. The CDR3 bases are TGTGCCAGCATAGACACCTCCCCCCACTACGAGCAGTACTTC.

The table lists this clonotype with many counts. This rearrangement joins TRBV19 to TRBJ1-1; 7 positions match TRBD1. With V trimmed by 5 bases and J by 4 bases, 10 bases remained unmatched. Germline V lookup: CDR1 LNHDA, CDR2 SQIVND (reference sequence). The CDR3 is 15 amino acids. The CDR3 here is CASSPEGTVFTEAFF. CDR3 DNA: TGTGCCAGTAGTCCCGAGGGGACAGTGTTCACTGAAGCTTTCTTT.